This T cell receptor beta chain derives from a study of T cell repertoires in cytomegalovirus infection. Turning to the study itself: Selection of CMV epitopes for the study included recently identified HLA-C-restricted and well-studied HLA-B-restricted ones. A matching HLA type, together with CMV infection, was signaled by public TCR beta signatures. General study findings and limits: CMV carriers having the relevant HLA were flagged by cumulative public TCR beta family frequency. Dominating the ex vivo response were TCR beta clonotypes that were CMV-specific and HLA-C-restricted.

This clonotype was counted between two and nine times. Its target is unknown. Via MiXCR, TCRdb re-called the reads, giving one row per CDR3 protein. Counted here are 370,000 or so distinct CDR3 sequences, 34% occurring once; the ten biggest clones make up around an eighth. V was shortened by 7 bases and J by 7 bases, with 14 bases between the two germline ends. The CDR3 runs 14 residues. CDR1 is MDHEN, CDR2 SYDVKM, per germline. The source material was cultured PBMCs, sampled from culture after CMV antigen stimulation. The chain joins TRBV28 to TRBJ1-6; D unresolved. The source is a human donor in good health (CMV status not recorded). Some clones in this sample may be carry-over from other donors' samples. DNA of the CDR3: TGTGCCAGCAAACAGACCGGTAAAAATTCACCCCTCCACTTT. It translates to CASKQTGKNSPLHF.